This is a list of T cell receptor beta chains from one sample in a study of graft-versus-host responses after intestinal transplantation. Here immunoSEQ multiplex PCR was the method, and the copy in TCRdb shows in-frame clones only, minus some. The sample yields almost 40,000 clones, about 95% seen once. Their antigen targets remain unknown. This specimen was unstimulated CD8+ T cells sorted from spleen or lymph node cells, taken before transplant. The receptors shown here come from a human donor who was the organ donor for an intestinal transplant. Each CDR3 is given with its conserved first and last residue. D genes are given only for firm matches. Where a row states a size, it is once, few, many or the class of an expanded clone; other rows omit it.

cdr3_length: 17; v_call: TRBV19; d_call: TRBD1; clone_size: .; j_call: TRBJ1-5; cdr3_aa: CASSRSEDRVSNQPQHF; cdr3_nt: TGTGCCAGTAGTAGATCAGAAGACAGGGTTAGCAATCAGCCCCAGCATTTT
cdr3_length: 12; v_call: TRBV4-1; d_call: .; clone_size: few; j_call: TRBJ1-1; cdr3_aa: CASSQGHTEAFF; cdr3_nt: TGCGCCAGCAGCCAAGGGCACACTGAAGCTTTCTTT
cdr3_length: 16; v_call: TRBV4-3; d_call: .; clone_size: .; j_call: TRBJ2-1; cdr3_aa: CASSQDLLGSYNEQFF; cdr3_nt: TGCGCCAGCAGCCAAGATCTTCTCGGCTCCTACAATGAGCAGTTCTTC
cdr3_length: 14; v_call: TRBV5-4; d_call: TRBD2; clone_size: .; j_call: TRBJ2-3; cdr3_aa: CASSPTGGVNTQYF; cdr3_nt: TGTGCCAGCAGCCCCACCGGGGGGGTAAATACGCAGTATTTT
cdr3_length: 16; v_call: TRBV19; d_call: .; clone_size: .; j_call: TRBJ2-2; cdr3_aa: CASSETGGEDTGELFF; cdr3_nt: TGTGCCAGTAGTGAAACAGGGGGGGAGGACACCGGGGAGCTGTTTTTT
cdr3_length: 14; v_call: TRBV6-1; d_call: .; clone_size: .; j_call: TRBJ1-6; cdr3_aa: CASRPRDYNSPLHF; cdr3_nt: TGTGCCAGCAGGCCCCGGGACTATAATTCACCCCTCCACTTT
cdr3_length: 16; v_call: TRBV14; d_call: TRBD2; clone_size: .; j_call: TRBJ2-1; cdr3_aa: CASSQESSGYYNEQFF; cdr3_nt: TGTGCCAGCAGCCAAGAGTCTAGCGGATACTACAATGAGCAGTTCTTC
cdr3_length: 17; v_call: TRBV28; d_call: TRBD1; clone_size: once; j_call: TRBJ2-3; cdr3_aa: CATRRVGTGVGTDTQYF; cdr3_nt: TGTGCCACCCGGAGGGTGGGGACAGGGGTGGGGACAGATACGCAGTATTTT
cdr3_length: 14; v_call: TRBV7-9; d_call: TRBD1; clone_size: .; j_call: TRBJ2-7; cdr3_aa: CASSSRDRVREQYF; cdr3_nt: TGTGCCAGCAGCTCCCGGGACAGGGTAAGGGAGCAGTACTTC
cdr3_length: 17; v_call: TRBV16; d_call: .; clone_size: .; j_call: TRBJ1-2; cdr3_aa: CASSIARIVRKTYGYTF; cdr3_nt: TGTGCCAGCAGCATCGCTCGGATCGTTAGAAAGACCTATGGCTACACCTTC
cdr3_length: 18; v_call: TRBV10-3; d_call: .; clone_size: .; j_call: TRBJ1-2; cdr3_aa: CAISDYDRGSQGDYGYTF; cdr3_nt: TGTGCCATCAGTGACTATGACAGAGGTTCCCAAGGCGACTATGGCTACACCTTC
cdr3_length: 14; v_call: TRBV5-6; d_call: TRBD1; clone_size: .; j_call: TRBJ2-5; cdr3_aa: CASSPGQGEETQYF; cdr3_nt: TGTGCCAGCAGCCCCGGACAGGGCGAAGAGACCCAGTACTTC
cdr3_length: 17; v_call: TRBV9; d_call: TRBD2; clone_size: .; j_call: TRBJ2-1; cdr3_aa: CASSPRTSGGVYNEQFF; cdr3_nt: TGTGCCAGCAGCCCTCGGACTAGCGGGGGGGTCTACAATGAGCAGTTCTTC
cdr3_length: 15; v_call: TRBV19; d_call: TRBD1; clone_size: .; j_call: TRBJ1-6; cdr3_aa: CAIPSGGAIDSPLHF; cdr3_nt: TGTGCCATCCCCTCAGGGGGCGCGATTGATTCACCCCTCCACTTT
cdr3_length: 15; v_call: TRBV7-6; d_call: TRBD2; clone_size: .; j_call: TRBJ2-1; cdr3_aa: CASSHGTSGGNEQFF; cdr3_nt: TGTGCCAGCAGCCACGGGACTAGCGGGGGGAATGAGCAGTTCTTC
cdr3_length: 19; v_call: TRBV19; d_call: .; clone_size: .; j_call: TRBJ2-4; cdr3_aa: CASSIGPSAGVGAKNIQYF; cdr3_nt: TGTGCCAGTAGTATCGGACCGTCGGCAGGGGTAGGAGCCAAAAACATTCAGTACTTC
cdr3_length: 15; v_call: TRBV9; d_call: TRBD1; clone_size: .; j_call: TRBJ2-3; cdr3_aa: CASSPRQGSTDTQYF; cdr3_nt: TGTGCCAGCAGCCCCCGACAGGGATCCACAGATACGCAGTATTTT
cdr3_length: 15; v_call: TRBV4-1; d_call: TRBD1; clone_size: .; j_call: TRBJ1-1; cdr3_aa: CASSQNRGDNTEAFF; cdr3_nt: TGCGCCAGCAGCCAGAACAGGGGTGACAACACTGAAGCTTTCTTT
cdr3_length: 13; v_call: TRBV13; d_call: TRBD1; clone_size: .; j_call: TRBJ2-7; cdr3_aa: CASSPGQIYEQYF; cdr3_nt: TGTGCCAGCAGTCCGGGACAGATCTACGAGCAGTACTTC
cdr3_length: 16; v_call: TRBV15; d_call: .; clone_size: .; j_call: TRBJ1-1; cdr3_aa: CATSSRSWQANTEAFF; cdr3_nt: TGTGCCACCAGCAGCCGAAGTTGGCAGGCGAACACTGAAGCTTTCTTT
cdr3_length: 15; v_call: TRBV11-2; d_call: .; clone_size: once; j_call: TRBJ1-3; cdr3_aa: CASSPGGLSGNTIYF; cdr3_nt: TGTGCCAGCAGCCCCGGGGGGCTCTCTGGAAACACCATATATTTT
cdr3_length: 12; v_call: TRBV5-1; d_call: .; clone_size: .; j_call: TRBJ2-7; cdr3_aa: CASSLQGYEQYF; cdr3_nt: TGCGCCAGCAGCTTGCAGGGATACGAGCAGTACTTC
cdr3_length: 16; v_call: TRBV6-1; d_call: .; clone_size: once; j_call: TRBJ1-1; cdr3_aa: CASSERGYVENTEAFF; cdr3_nt: TGTGCCAGCAGTGAAAGGGGTTATGTGGAGAACACTGAAGCTTTCTTT
cdr3_length: 16; v_call: TRBV4-3; d_call: TRBD1; clone_size: .; j_call: TRBJ2-3; cdr3_aa: CASSQAGTGDADTQYF; cdr3_nt: TGCGCCAGCAGCCAAGCCGGGACAGGGGACGCAGATACGCAGTATTTT
cdr3_length: 16; v_call: TRBV4-1; d_call: .; clone_size: .; j_call: TRBJ2-2; cdr3_aa: CASSQAFGEDAGELFF; cdr3_nt: TGCGCCAGCAGCCAAGCCTTCGGAGAGGACGCCGGGGAGCTGTTTTTT
cdr3_length: 13; v_call: TRBV2; d_call: .; clone_size: .; j_call: TRBJ2-3; cdr3_aa: CASLREYTDTQYF; cdr3_nt: TGTGCCAGCTTGCGCGAGTACACAGATACGCAGTATTTT
cdr3_length: 16; v_call: TRBV7-9; d_call: TRBD1; clone_size: .; j_call: TRBJ1-3; cdr3_aa: CASSAWGQGDGNTIYF; cdr3_nt: TGTGCCAGCAGCGCCTGGGGACAGGGCGACGGAAACACCATATATTTT
cdr3_length: 12; v_call: TRBV29-1; d_call: .; clone_size: .; j_call: TRBJ1-2; cdr3_aa: CSVVSGGYGYTF; cdr3_nt: TGCAGCGTTGTTTCAGGAGGCTATGGCTACACCTTC
cdr3_length: 12; v_call: TRBV6-1; d_call: .; clone_size: .; j_call: TRBJ2-7; cdr3_aa: CASGPGLYEQYF; cdr3_nt: TGTGCCAGCGGACCGGGGCTTTACGAGCAGTACTTC
cdr3_length: 14; v_call: TRBV19; d_call: .; clone_size: .; j_call: TRBJ1-5; cdr3_aa: CASRSGGGNQPQHF; cdr3_nt: TGTGCCAGTAGATCCGGGGGTGGCAATCAGCCCCAGCATTTT
cdr3_length: 15; v_call: TRBV29-1; d_call: .; clone_size: .; j_call: TRBJ2-7; cdr3_aa: CSVVPTRGTSYEQYF; cdr3_nt: TGCAGCGTTGTTCCCACCAGGGGCACCTCCTACGAGCAGTACTTC